The source of this T cell receptor beta chain is a study of T cells in Graves' hyperthyroidism and ophthalmopathy. Study-wide results and limits: Ophthalmopathy and stable hyperthyroidism were separated by a 13 V-J model.

V lost 1 base, J lost 8 bases, and 11 bases lay in between. Germline V gene sequence: CDR1 SEHNR, CDR2 FQNEAQ (reference sequence). This CDR3 is built from 13 residues. Ten or more counts support this clonotype. The antigen remains undetermined. No ophthalmopathy progression within 18 months constituted stable Graves' hyperthyroidism. Patients aged 18 to 65 had newly diagnosed hyperthyroidism lasting under 2 months. Pregnant or lactating patients were excluded, as were those with uncontrolled infection or other autoimmune disease. The TCR beta CDR3 regions underwent amplification using RNA transcripts as the source. HTBI primers drove first-round RT-PCR of the TCR CDR3. TCRdb analysed the multiplex PCR reads with MiXCR anew, one entry per CDR3 protein. The sample records about 680,000 distinct CDR3 sequences, 30% to 40% being singletons.

The sample taken for sequencing was blood. V usage is TRBV7-9 and J usage is TRBJ1-2; D perhaps matches TRBD1 (6 bases). The receptor was isolated from a woman aged 40 to 55 with Graves' hyperthyroidism. CDR3 amino acids: CASSLVGGDGYTF. DNA for the CDR3: TGTGCCAGCAGCTTAGTTGGGGGCGACGGCTACACCTTC.